The clone carrying this TCR beta chain was observed a single time. The antigen remains unidentified. These data originate in a study of radiation and T cells in renal cell carcinoma. The study's findings and limits: From baseline, blood top tumor clonotypes peaked at 2 weeks post-radiation. Without pretreatment biopsies, baseline tumor clonotype presence was undetermined.

Produced via immunoSEQ multiplex PCR; TCRdb's table is partial and in-frame only. The repertoire holds under 20,000 clones, with just over 60% as singletons. Treatment defined: 15 Gy SBRT to primary tumor, nephrectomy 4 weeks later. Germline V gives CDR1 SGHNT, CDR2 YYREEE (reference sequence). The CDR3 loop spans 14 amino acids. The J segment lost 5 bases and the V segment lost 4 bases, leaving 4 bases of the junction unmatched. The gene calls are TRBV5-4 and TRBJ1-3; 9 nucleotides match TRBD1. The sequence was collected from a woman between 65 and 79 years old with renal cell carcinoma. The source was tumor tissue, collected from a patient whose treatment included radiotherapy and nephrectomy. CDR3 region: CASSRDRVRNTIYF. The CDR3 bases are TGTGCCAGCAGCCGGGACAGGGTACGAAACACCATATATTTT. The whole variable domain, filled in from reference TRBV5-4 and TRBJ1-3, reads ETGVTQSPTHLIKTRGQQVTLRCSSQSGHNTVSWYQQALGQGPQFIFQYYREEENGRGNFPPRFSGLQFPNYSSELNVNALELDDSALYLCASSRDRVRNTIYFGEGSWLTVV.